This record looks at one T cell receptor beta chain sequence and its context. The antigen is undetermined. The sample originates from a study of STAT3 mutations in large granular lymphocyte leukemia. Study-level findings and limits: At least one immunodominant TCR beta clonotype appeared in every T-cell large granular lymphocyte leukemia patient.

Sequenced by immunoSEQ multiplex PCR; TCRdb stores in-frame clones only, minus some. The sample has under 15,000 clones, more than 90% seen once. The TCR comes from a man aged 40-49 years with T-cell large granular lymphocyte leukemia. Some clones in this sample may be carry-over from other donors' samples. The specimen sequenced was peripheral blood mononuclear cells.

CDR3 sequence: CSAATGSRNNEQFF. The CDR3 DNA reads as TGCAGCGCTGCTACAGGGAGCCGTAACAATGAGCAGTTCTTC. The rearrangement joins TRBV29-1 to TRBJ2-1, with D maybe TRBD1 (6 bases). The germline V gene has CDR1 SQVTM and CDR2 ANQGSEA. The germline V and J ends were trimmed by 7 bases and 5 bases, with 18 bases remaining between them. CDR3 length: 14 amino acids.